Below are 10 T cell receptor beta chains sequenced from a single sample in a study of cytomegalovirus exposure and HLA in healthy donors (TCRdb year 2017). The library was prepared using the immunoSEQ multiplex PCR assay. For the multiplex PCR, a mixture combining 60 forward primers for TCR Vbeta segments and 13 reverse primers for TCR Jbeta segments was used. As stored in TCRdb, this immuneACCESS dataset retains in-frame rearrangements with V and J assigned. A fraction of the clones does not appear; measured against another copy, unresolved V genes explain less than half of the discrepancy, and the remainder lacks a known reason. Within this sample are about 74,000 clones, with 65% to 80% of them counted one time only. Of the sample, approximately 12% is held by the ten largest clones. Specimen: PBMCs. Receptors originate from a woman aged 40 to 50 in good health and CMV-seropositive.

The V call is TRBV7-2, the J call TRBJ2-5, with 11 bases aligning to TRBD2. The CDR3 loop spans 17 amino acids. The germline V gene has CDR1 SGHTA and CDR2 FQGNSA. V gave up 5 bases and J gave up 5 bases; unmatched junction bases: 13. The CDR3 DNA reads TGTGCCAGCAGCCGAGACCAGACTAGCGGGATTCGGGAGACCCAGTACTTC. Translating it yields CASSRDQTSGIRETQYF.

The chain is built from TRBV6-1 and TRBJ2-7, with D perhaps matching TRBD1 (5 bases). The length of the CDR3 is 14 residues. V gave up 2 bases and J gave up 2 bases, with 10 bases separating them. Looked up from germline, CDR1 is MNHNS and CDR2 is SASEGT. The CDR3 DNA sequence: TGTGCCAGCAGTGAACCGGGCAGGGCCTACGAGCAGTACTTC. Translated: CASSEPGRAYEQYF.

The rearrangement uses TRBV27 and TRBJ1-4; D gene ambiguous. V dropped 1 base and J dropped 8 bases, with 17 bases sitting between them. In germline, CDR1 is MNHEY, CDR2 SMNVEV (reference sequence). The CDR3 covers 16 residues. The chain's CDR3 is CASSLFSPGGGEKLFF. The DNA for the CDR3 is TGTGCCAGCAGTTTATTTTCTCCGGGTGGTGGGGAAAAACTGTTTTTT.

CDR3 sequence reads: CASSLRGQETQYF. In DNA, the CDR3 is TGTGCCAGCAGCTTGAGGGGCCAAGAGACCCAGTACTTC. J is TRBJ2-5 and V is TRBV5-8, with D possibly being TRBD1 (5 bases). V lost 1 base, J lost 1 base, and 5 bases lay in between. Looked up from germline, CDR1 is SGHTS and CDR2 is YDEGEE. CDR3 length: 13 amino acids.

This clone occurred a few times. The V and J genes are TRBV5-6 and TRBJ1-1, with 7 bases identical to TRBD1. CDR1 is SGHDT and CDR2 is YYEEEE in the germline V gene. V was pared by 4 bases and J by 4 bases, with 7 bases of the junction left unmatched. The CDR3 length is 14 residues. The CDR3 nucleotides read TGTGCCAGCAGCGTGGGACAGCAGGGCACTGAAGCTTTCTTT. It is translated as CASSVGQQGTEAFF.

This clone has only a few counts. The gene calls are TRBV18 and TRBJ2-3, with 7 nucleotides matching TRBD2. This CDR3 has 16 amino acids. Germline values: CDR1 KGHSH, CDR2 LQKENI. J was trimmed by 0 bases and V by 2 bases; bases with no gene match: 5. The CDR3: CASSPGTSVSTDTQYF. The CDR3 region has the DNA TGTGCCAGCTCACCAGGAACTAGCGTCAGCACAGATACGCAGTATTTT.

The chain joins TRBV19 to TRBJ1-3, with 8 bases lining up with TRBD1. CDR3 length: 16 residues. Losses at the gene ends were 4 bases for V and 5 bases for J; bases not matched to a gene: 10. Germline V gene lookup returns CDR1 LNHDA and CDR2 SQIVND (reference sequence). The CDR3 loop is CASSTGDRLNRNTIYF. In DNA, the CDR3 is TGTGCCAGTAGTACGGGGGACAGGTTGAATCGAAACACCATATATTTT.

This chain connects TRBV28 to TRBJ2-1; D is ambiguous. In germline, CDR1 is MDHEN, CDR2 SYDVKM. The length of the CDR3 is 11 residues. The V and J ends lost 7 bases and 8 bases respectively, with 9 bases between them. CDR3 sequence (DNA): TGTGCCAGCACCTCGTTATATGAGCAGTTCTTC. It encodes CASTSLYEQFF. Filled out from reference TRBV28 and TRBJ2-1, the complete variable domain reads DVKVTQSSRYLVKRTGEKVFLECVQDMDHENMFWYRQDPGLGLRLIYFSYDVKMKEKGDIPEGYSVSREKKERFSLILESASTNQTSMYLCASTSLYEQFFGPGTRLTVL.

The genes are TRBV5-1 and TRBJ1-2; 8 bases match TRBD1. The germline CDR1 and CDR2 sequences are SGHRS and YFSETQ. Trimming removed 1 base from V and 2 bases from J; junction bases left unmatched: 4. This CDR3 region has 15 residues. CDR3 sequence (DNA): TGCGCCAGCAGCTTGACGCAGGGGGCCAACTATGGCTACACCTTC. It encodes CASSLTQGANYGYTF.

The chain links TRBV6-1 to TRBJ1-5; 7 bases map to TRBD1. V was clipped by 7 bases and J by 2 bases; unmatched bases: 8. Germline CDR1 MNHNS, CDR2 SASEGT. The CDR3 length is 15 residues. The CDR3: CASTPQTGGNQPQHF. The CDR3 region has the DNA TGTGCCAGCACCCCGCAAACAGGGGGCAATCAGCCCCAGCATTTT.